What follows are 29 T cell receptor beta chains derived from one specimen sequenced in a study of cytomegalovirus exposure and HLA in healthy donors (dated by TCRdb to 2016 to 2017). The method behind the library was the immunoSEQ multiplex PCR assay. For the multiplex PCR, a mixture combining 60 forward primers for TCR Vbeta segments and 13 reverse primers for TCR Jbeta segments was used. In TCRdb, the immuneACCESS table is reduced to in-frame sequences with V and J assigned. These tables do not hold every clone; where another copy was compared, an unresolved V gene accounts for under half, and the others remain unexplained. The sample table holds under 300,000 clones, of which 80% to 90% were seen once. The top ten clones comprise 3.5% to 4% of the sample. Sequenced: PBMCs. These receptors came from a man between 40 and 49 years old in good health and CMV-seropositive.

The CDR3: CATSRVPRTGPQETQYF. CDR3 bases: TGTGCCACCAGCAGAGTTCCACGGACAGGACCCCAAGAGACCCAGTACTTC. The chain has TRBV15 and TRBJ2-5; 7 bases are shared with TRBD1. V lost 1 base, J lost 1 base, and 9 bases stayed unmatched. Germline V CDR1 and CDR2: LNHNV, YYDKDF (reference sequence). The CDR3 covers 17 residues.

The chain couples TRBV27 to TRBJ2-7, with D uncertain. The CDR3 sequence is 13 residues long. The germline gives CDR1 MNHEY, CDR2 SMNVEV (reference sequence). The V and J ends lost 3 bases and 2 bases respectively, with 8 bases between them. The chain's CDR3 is CASSFRVTYEQYF. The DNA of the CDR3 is TGTGCCAGCAGTTTCCGGGTAACCTACGAGCAGTACTTC.

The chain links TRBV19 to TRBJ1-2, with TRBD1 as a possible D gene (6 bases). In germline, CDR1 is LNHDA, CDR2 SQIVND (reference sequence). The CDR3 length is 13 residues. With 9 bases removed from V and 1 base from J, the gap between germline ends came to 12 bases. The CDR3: CASLTGFNYGYTF. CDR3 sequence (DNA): TGTGCCAGCTTGACAGGTTTTAACTATGGCTACACCTTC.

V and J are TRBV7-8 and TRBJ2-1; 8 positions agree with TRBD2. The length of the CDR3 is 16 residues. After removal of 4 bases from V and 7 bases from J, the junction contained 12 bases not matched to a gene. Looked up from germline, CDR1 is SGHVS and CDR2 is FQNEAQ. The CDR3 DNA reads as TGTGCCAGCAGCTCCTTAGCGGGGACCCCCAGAAATGAGCAGTTCTTC. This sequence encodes CASSSLAGTPRNEQFF.

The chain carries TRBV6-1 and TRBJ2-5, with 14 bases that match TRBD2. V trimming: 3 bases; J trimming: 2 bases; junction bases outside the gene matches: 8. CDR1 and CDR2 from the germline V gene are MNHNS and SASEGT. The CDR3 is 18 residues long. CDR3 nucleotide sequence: TGTGCCAGCAGTGAGAAGGGACTAGCGGGAGTGCAGCAAGAGACCCAGTACTTC. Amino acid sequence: CASSEKGLAGVQQETQYF.

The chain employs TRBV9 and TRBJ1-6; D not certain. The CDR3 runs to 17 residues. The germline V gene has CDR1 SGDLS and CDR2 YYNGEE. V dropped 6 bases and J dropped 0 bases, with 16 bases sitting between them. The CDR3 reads CASNVNTPSSYNSPLHF. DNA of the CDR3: TGTGCCAGCAATGTTAACACACCCAGCTCCTATAATTCACCCCTCCACTTT.

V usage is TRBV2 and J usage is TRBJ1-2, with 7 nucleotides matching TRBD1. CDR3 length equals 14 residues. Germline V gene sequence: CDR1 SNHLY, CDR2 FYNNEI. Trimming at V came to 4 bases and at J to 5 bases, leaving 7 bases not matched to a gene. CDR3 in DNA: TGTGCCAGCAGTGTAGGGGGCGAAGTTTATGGCTACACCTTC. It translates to CASSVGGEVYGYTF.

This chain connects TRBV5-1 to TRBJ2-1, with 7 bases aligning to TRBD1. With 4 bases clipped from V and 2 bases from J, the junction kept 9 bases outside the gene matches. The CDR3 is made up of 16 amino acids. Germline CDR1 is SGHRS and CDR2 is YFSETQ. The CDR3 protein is CASSLQGPTPYNEQFF. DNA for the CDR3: TGCGCCAGCAGCCTACAGGGGCCGACCCCCTACAATGAGCAGTTCTTC.

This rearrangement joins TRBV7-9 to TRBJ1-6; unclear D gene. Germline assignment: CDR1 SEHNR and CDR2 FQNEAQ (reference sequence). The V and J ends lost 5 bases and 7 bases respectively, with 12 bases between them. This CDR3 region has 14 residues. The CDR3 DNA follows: TGTGCCAGCAGCCGGTTGGGCGACAATTCACCCCTCCACTTT. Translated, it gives CASSRLGDNSPLHF.

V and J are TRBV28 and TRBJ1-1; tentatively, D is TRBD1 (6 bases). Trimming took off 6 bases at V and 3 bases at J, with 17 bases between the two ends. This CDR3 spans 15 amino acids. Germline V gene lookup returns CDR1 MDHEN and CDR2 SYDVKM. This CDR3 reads CASSTPGGAYTEAFF. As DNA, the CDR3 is TGTGCCAGCAGCACCCCGGGGGGCGCGTACACTGAAGCTTTCTTT.

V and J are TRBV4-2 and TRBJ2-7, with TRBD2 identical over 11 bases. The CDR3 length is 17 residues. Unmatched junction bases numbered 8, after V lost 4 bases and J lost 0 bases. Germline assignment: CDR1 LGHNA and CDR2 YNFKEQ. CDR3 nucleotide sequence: TGTGCCAGCAGCCCCTCCGGGACTAGCGGTTTCTCCTACGAGCAGTACTTC. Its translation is CASSPSGTSGFSYEQYF.

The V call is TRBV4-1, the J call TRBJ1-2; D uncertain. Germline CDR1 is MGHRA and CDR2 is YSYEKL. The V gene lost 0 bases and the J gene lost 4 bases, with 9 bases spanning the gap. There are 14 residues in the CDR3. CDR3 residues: CASSQDTGFYGYTF. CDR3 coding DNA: TGCGCCAGCAGCCAAGATACGGGATTCTATGGCTACACCTTC.

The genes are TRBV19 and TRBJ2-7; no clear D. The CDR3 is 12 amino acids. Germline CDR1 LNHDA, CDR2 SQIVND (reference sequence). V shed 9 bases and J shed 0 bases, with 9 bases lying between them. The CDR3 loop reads CASRSLSYEQYF. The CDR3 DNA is TGTGCCAGCCGGAGCCTCTCCTACGAGCAGTACTTC.

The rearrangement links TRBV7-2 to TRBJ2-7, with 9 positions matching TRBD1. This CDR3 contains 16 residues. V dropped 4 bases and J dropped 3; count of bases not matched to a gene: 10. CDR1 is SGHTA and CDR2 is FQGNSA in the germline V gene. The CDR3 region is CASSSRGTGPFYEQYF. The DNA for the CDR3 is TGTGCCAGCAGCTCCAGGGGGACAGGGCCCTTCTACGAGCAGTACTTC.

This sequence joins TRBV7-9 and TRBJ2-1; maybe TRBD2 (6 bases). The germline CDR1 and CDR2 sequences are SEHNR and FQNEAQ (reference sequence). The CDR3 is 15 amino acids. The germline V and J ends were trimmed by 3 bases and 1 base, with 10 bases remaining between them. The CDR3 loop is CASSFPRGSYNEQFF. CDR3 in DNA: TGTGCCAGCAGCTTCCCACGGGGGTCCTACAATGAGCAGTTCTTC.

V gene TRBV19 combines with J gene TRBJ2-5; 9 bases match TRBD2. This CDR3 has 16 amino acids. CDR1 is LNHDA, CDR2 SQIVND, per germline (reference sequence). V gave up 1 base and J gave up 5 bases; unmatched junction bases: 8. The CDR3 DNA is TGTGCCAGTAGTATAGGGGGTAGCGGGAGAATGGAGACCCAGTACTTC. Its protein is CASSIGGSGRMETQYF.

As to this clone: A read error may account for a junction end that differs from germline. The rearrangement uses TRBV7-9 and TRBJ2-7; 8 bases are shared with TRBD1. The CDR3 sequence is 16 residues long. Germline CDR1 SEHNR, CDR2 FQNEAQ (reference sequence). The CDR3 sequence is CSSSCNRTGIGCEQYF. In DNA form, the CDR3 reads TGTTCCAGCAGCTGTAACCGGACAGGGATAGGATGCGAGCAGTACTTC.

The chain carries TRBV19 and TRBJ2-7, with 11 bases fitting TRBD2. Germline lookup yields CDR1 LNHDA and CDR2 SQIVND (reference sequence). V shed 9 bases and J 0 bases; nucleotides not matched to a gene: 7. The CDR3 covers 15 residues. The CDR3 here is CASGTSGLTSYEQYF. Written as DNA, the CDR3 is TGTGCCAGCGGGACTAGCGGATTAACCTCCTACGAGCAGTACTTC.

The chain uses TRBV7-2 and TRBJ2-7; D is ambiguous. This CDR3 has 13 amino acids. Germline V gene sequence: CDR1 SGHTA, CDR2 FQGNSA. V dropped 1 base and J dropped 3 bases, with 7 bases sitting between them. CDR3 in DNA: TGTGCCAGCAGCTTAGTGGGCCTCTACGAGCAGTACTTC. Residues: CASSLVGLYEQYF. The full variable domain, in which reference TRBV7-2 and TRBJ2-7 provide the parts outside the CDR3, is GAGVSQSPSNKVTEKGKDVELRCDPISGHTALYWYRQSLGQGLEFLIYFQGNSAPDKSGLPSDRFSAERTGGSVSTLTIQRTQQEDSAVYLCASSLVGLYEQYFGPGTRLTVT.

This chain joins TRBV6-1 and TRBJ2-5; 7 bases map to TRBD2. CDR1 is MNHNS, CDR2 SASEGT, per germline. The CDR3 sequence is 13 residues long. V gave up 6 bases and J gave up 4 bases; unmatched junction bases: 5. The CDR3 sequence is CASSLASGETQYF. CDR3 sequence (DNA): TGTGCCAGCAGCCTAGCTAGCGGAGAGACCCAGTACTTC.

Here the CDR3 DNA reads TGTGCCAGCAGCTTAAGGGGACAGCCCTCCTACGAGCAGTACTTC. This codes for CASSLRGQPSYEQYF. This rearrangement joins TRBV11-3 to TRBJ2-7, with TRBD1 matching over 7 bases. The V segment lost 2 bases and the J segment 0 bases; nucleotides outside the gene matches: 4. CDR1 and CDR2 from the germline V gene are SGHNT and YENEEA. The CDR3 is made up of 15 amino acids.

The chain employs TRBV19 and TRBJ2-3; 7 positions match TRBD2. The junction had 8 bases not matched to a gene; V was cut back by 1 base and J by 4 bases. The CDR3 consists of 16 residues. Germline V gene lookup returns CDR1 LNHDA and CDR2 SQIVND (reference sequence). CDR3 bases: TGTGCCAGTAGTATAGGCGGCGCGGGAGTGGCAGATACGCAGTATTTT. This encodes CASSIGGAGVADTQYF. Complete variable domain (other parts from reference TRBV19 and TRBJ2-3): DGGITQSPKYLFRKEGQNVTLSCEQNLNHDAMYWYRQDPGQGLRLIYYSQIVNDFQKGDIAEGYSVSREKKESFPLTVTSAQKNPTAFYLCASSIGGAGVADTQYFGPGTRLTVL.

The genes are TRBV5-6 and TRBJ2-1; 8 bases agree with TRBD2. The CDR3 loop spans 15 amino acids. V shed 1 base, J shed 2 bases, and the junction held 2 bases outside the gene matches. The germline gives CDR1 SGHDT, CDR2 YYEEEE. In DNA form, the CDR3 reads TGTGCCAGCAGCTTGTCGGGAGGGGCCTACAATGAGCAGTTCTTC. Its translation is CASSLSGGAYNEQFF. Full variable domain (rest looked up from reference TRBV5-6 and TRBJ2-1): DAGVTQSPTHLIKTRGQQVTLRCSPKSGHDTVSWYQQALGQGPQFIFQYYEEEERQRGNFPDRFSGHQFPNYSSELNVNALLLGDSALYLCASSLSGGAYNEQFFGPGTRLTVL.

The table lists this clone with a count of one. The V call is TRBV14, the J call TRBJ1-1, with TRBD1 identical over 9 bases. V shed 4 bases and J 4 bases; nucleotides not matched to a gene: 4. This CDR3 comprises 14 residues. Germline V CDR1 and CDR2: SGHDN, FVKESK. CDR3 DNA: TGTGCCAGCAGCCCGTGGACAGGGGTCACTGAAGCTTTCTTT. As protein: CASSPWTGVTEAFF. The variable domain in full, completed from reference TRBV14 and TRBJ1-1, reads EAGVTQFPSHSVIEKGQTVTLRCDPISGHDNLYWYRRVMGKEIKFLLHFVKESKQDESGMPNNRFLAERTGGTYSTLKVQPAELEDSGVYFCASSPWTGVTEAFFGQGTRLTVV.

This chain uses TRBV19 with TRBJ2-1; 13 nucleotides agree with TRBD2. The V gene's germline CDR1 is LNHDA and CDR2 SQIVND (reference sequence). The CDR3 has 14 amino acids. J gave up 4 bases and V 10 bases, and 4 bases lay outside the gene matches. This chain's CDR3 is CAIGTSGVYNEQFF. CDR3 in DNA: TGTGCCATTGGGACTAGCGGGGTATACAATGAGCAGTTCTTC.

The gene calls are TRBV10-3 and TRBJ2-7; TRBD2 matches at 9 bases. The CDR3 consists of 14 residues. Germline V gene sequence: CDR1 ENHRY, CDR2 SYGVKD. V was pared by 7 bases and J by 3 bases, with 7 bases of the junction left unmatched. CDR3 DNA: TGTGCCATCAAGCGGACTAGCGACGACTACGAGCAGTACTTC. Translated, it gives CAIKRTSDDYEQYF.

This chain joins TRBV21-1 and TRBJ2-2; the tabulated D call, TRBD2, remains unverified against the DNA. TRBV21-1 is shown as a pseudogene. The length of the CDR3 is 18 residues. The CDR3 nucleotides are TGTGCCAGCAGCAAAGTGAGGCTAGCGGGAGGGTGTACCGGGGAGCTGTTTTTT. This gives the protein CASSKVRLAGGCTGELFF.

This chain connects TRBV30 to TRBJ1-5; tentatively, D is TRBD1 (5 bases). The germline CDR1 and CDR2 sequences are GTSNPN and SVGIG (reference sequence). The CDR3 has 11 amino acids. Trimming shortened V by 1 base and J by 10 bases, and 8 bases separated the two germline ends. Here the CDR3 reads CAWSGGGPQHF. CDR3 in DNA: TGTGCCTGGAGTGGGGGGGGACCCCAGCATTTT.

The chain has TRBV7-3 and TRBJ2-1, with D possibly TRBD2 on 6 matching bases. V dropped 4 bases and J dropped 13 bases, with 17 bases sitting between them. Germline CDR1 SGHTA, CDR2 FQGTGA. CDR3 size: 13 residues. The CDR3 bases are TGTGCCAGCAGCTGGAACTCCGGGGACTCCCAGTTCTTC. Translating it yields CASSWNSGDSQFF.